This TCR beta chain was sequenced for a study of blood T cell repertoires in COVID-19. Study-level background: Samples representing acute and convalescent COVID-19 were sourced from the United States, Italy and Spain. Sources were T cells, B-cell-depleted T cells, or PBMCs; the material itself was cDNA or gDNA.

V shed 1 base and J 10 bases; nucleotides not matched to a gene: 9. Germline CDR1 and CDR2: KGHSH and LQKENI. This CDR3 contains 15 residues. Methods used by the authors: Cell counts per sample came from amplifying reference gene primers. Data came from immunoSEQ multiplex PCR; TCRdb stores just in-frame clones and leaves some out. The DNA gave D and trimming, while V, J and clone size come from that table. The sample has approximately 170,000 clones; less than 85% are singletons. The clonotype comes from an elderly woman with active or convalescent COVID-19. Specimen: peripheral blood. This chain links TRBV18 with TRBJ2-1; 8 bases line up with TRBD2. The DNA of the CDR3 is TGTGCCAGCTCACCACGGGCGGGAGGATTTCCGGAGCAGTTCTTC. Amino acid sequence: CASSPRAGGFPEQFF.